These 14 T cell receptor beta chains originate from one sample sequenced in a study of T cells in Graves' hyperthyroidism and ophthalmopathy. TCR beta CDR3 regions were amplified from RNA transcripts. A set of HTBI primers served as the primers for a first-round RT-PCR of the TCR CDR3. A single record per CDR3 protein comes from TCRdb applying MiXCR to the multiplex PCR reads. Counted here are roughly 350,000 distinct CDR3 sequences, roughly an eighth occurring once; the ten biggest clones make up roughly 33%. Sequences were obtained from blood. These receptors came from a woman aged 40 to 50 with Graves' ophthalmopathy.

This clonotype was seen a few times. The chain is built from TRBV5-1 and TRBJ2-7; D remains unclear. Trimming left V 4 bases short and J 3 bases short, with 11 bases between. Germline V gene sequence: CDR1 SGHRS, CDR2 YFSETQ. This CDR3 contains 13 residues. The CDR3: CASSPGSLYEQYF. For the CDR3, the DNA is TGCGCCAGCAGCCCCGGGTCCCTCTACGAGCAGTACTTC.

There are many counts of this clonotype. The rearrangement uses TRBV11-3 and TRBJ2-1; D remains ambiguous. CDR1 SGHNT and CDR2 YENEEA come from the germline V gene. V was trimmed by 0 bases and J by 0 bases, leaving 12 bases between them. The length of the CDR3 is 17 residues. In nucleotides, the CDR3 is TGTGCCAGCAGCTTAGAGCCGTCCGAGAGCTCCTACAATGAGCAGTTCTTC. The encoded protein is CASSLEPSESSYNEQFF.

This clonotype was detected only a few times. V is TRBV2 and J is TRBJ2-3, with a weak D call TRBD2 (7 bases). This CDR3 has 14 residues. Trimming removed 8 bases from V and 6 bases from J, with 18 bases in between. Germline V gene data show CDR1 as SNHLY and CDR2 as FYNNEI. CDR3 in amino acids: CASGSGGPLDTQYF. DNA of the CDR3: TGTGCCAGCGGTTCCGGGGGGCCATTGGATACGCAGTATTTT.

On this clonotype: A clone one base away is much larger, so this may be a read error. V is TRBV28 and J is TRBJ2-5; the D gene is possibly TRBD1 (8 bases). The CDR3 is 14 amino acids. Germline values: CDR1 MDHEN, CDR2 SYDVKM. Trimming left V 6 bases short and J 4 bases short, with 15 bases between. The DNA for the CDR3 is TGTGCCAGCAGATCACAGGGGGGGGGAGAGACCCAGTACTTC. It codes for CASRSQGGGETQYF.

This clonotype turned up a few times. The chain is built from TRBV5-4 and TRBJ2-1, with 9 bases fitting TRBD2. The germline CDR1 and CDR2 sequences are SGHNT and YYREEE (reference sequence). CDR3 size: 14 residues. The junction had 5 bases not matched to a gene; V was cut back by 2 bases and J by 8 bases. CDR3 DNA sequence: TGTGCCAGCAGCTTTCCGGGACTAGCTCATGAGCAGTTCTTC. Encoded protein: CASSFPGLAHEQFF.

This clonotype was picked up a small number of times. The chain links TRBV3-1 to TRBJ1-2; a possible D gene is TRBD1 (5 bases). V lost 5 bases and J 8 bases, leaving 21 bases between the germline ends. CDR3 length equals 15 residues. Germline values: CDR1 LGHDT, CDR2 YNNKEL (reference sequence). The CDR3 reads CASSAPSRAGIGYTF. Here the CDR3 DNA reads TGTGCCAGCAGCGCCCCGTCCCGGGCAGGGATCGGCTACACCTTC.

The chain couples TRBV20-1 to TRBJ1-2; possible D gene TRBD1, 6 bases. V was shortened by 0 bases and J by 0 bases, with 17 bases between the two germline ends. The CDR3 covers 17 residues. Germline values: CDR1 DFQATT, CDR2 SNEGSKA (reference sequence). DNA for the CDR3: TGCAGTGCTAGAGACTACCGCCGGGACAAGACTAACTATGGCTACACCTTC. It codes for CSARDYRRDKTNYGYTF.

This clonotype was recorded at least ten times. This rearrangement joins TRBV20-1 to TRBJ2-1, with 11 bases aligning to TRBD2. The CDR3 has 15 amino acids. Germline V gene sequence: CDR1 DFQATT, CDR2 SNEGSKA (reference sequence). The J segment lost 2 bases and the V segment lost 7 bases, leaving 7 bases of the junction unmatched. CDR3 nucleotides: TGCAGTGTATCCGGGACTAGCGGAGCCTACAATGAGCAGTTCTTC. This sequence encodes CSVSGTSGAYNEQFF.

This clonotype was found many times. This sequence joins TRBV30 and TRBJ1-5, with 7 bases fitting TRBD1. CDR1 is GTSNPN and CDR2 is SVGIG in the germline V gene (reference sequence). CDR3 length equals 14 residues. Trimming removed 3 bases from V and 7 bases from J; junction bases left unmatched: 9. The chain's CDR3 is CAWSHRGANQPQHF. The CDR3 DNA follows: TGTGCCTGGAGCCACAGGGGAGCGAACCAGCCCCAGCATTTT.

This clonotype was observed many times. The chain recombines TRBV11-2 with TRBJ1-3; the match to TRBD1 covers 7 bases. Germline CDR1 and CDR2: SGHAT and FQNNGV. CDR3 length: 15 residues. Trimming cost V 5 bases and J 4 bases; bases outside gene matches: 8. CDR3 bases: TGTGCCAGCAGCGCCGCGGGACAGCGGGGAAACACCATATATTTT. Protein sequence: CASSAAGQRGNTIYF.

This clonotype was seen at least ten times. The chain's CDR3 is CAISDRGSGEETQYF. The CDR3 nucleotides read TGTGCCATCAGTGACCGGGGTAGCGGGGAGGAGACCCAGTACTTC. The gene calls are TRBV10-3 and TRBJ2-5; 8 positions match TRBD2. The CDR3 length is 15 residues. Germline V lookup: CDR1 ENHRY, CDR2 SYGVKD. The trim removed 3 bases at V and 5 bases at J, leaving 8 bases unmatched.

This clonotype was seen at least ten times. V gene TRBV11-2 combines with J gene TRBJ1-2; perhaps TRBD1 as D (6 bases). This CDR3 contains 15 residues. Trimming shortened V by 6 bases and J by 6 bases, and 20 bases separated the two germline ends. The germline V gene has CDR1 SGHAT and CDR2 FQNNGV. The CDR3 region has the DNA TGTGCCAGCAGTAGCATCGGGGGGCGCGTTAATGGCTACACCTTC. Its translation is CASSSIGGRVNGYTF.

This clonotype came up many times. This chain connects TRBV10-1 to TRBJ1-2; weak D call: TRBD1 (6 bases). Germline values: CDR1 WNHNN, CDR2 SYGVQD (reference sequence). The V end lost 6 bases, the J end lost 1 base, and 15 bases lay between the germline ends. This CDR3 is 15 amino acids long. The CDR3: CASRAGAKGNYGYTF. The CDR3 DNA is TGCGCCAGCAGGGCAGGGGCGAAGGGTAACTATGGCTACACCTTC.

This clonotype was seen at least ten times. This chain links TRBV20-1 with TRBJ2-1; 16 nucleotides agree with TRBD2. Germline-derived CDR1 and CDR2 are DFQATT and SNEGSKA (reference sequence). The CDR3 is 20 residues long. Losses at the gene ends were 4 bases for V and 0 bases for J; bases not matched to a gene: 12. CDR3 in DNA: TGCAGTGCTACAATACCGGGACTAGCGGGGGGGATGAGCTCCTACAATGAGCAGTTCTTC. Translation: CSATIPGLAGGMSSYNEQFF.